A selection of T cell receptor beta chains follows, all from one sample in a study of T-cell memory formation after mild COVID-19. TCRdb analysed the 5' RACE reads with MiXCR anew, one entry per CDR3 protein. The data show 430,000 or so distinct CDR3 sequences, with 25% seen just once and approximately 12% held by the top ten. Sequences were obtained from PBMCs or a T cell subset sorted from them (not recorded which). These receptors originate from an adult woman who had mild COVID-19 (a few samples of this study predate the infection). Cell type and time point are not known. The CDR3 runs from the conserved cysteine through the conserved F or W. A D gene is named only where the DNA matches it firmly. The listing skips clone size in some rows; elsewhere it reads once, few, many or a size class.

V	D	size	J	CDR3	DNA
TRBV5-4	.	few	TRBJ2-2	CASSLELARELFF	TGTGCCAGCAGCCTTGAACTAGCCCGGGAGCTGTTTTTT
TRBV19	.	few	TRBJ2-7	CASSIDRGEQYF	TGTGCCAGTAGTATAGATCGAGGAGAGCAGTACTTC
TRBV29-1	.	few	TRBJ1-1	CSAETGENTEAFF	TGCAGCGCCGAGACAGGCGAGAACACTGAAGCTTTCTTT
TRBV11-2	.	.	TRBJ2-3	CASSLAPLSDTQYF	TGTGCCAGCAGCTTAGCCCCCTTATCAGATACGCAGTATTTT
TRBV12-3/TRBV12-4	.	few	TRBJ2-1	CASSLGGPYLHNEQFF	TGTGCCAGCAGTTTAGGGGGCCCCTACCTTCACAATGAGCAGTTCTTC
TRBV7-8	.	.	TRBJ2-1	CASSLLQGAGYNEQFF	TGTGCCAGCAGCTTACTCCAGGGAGCGGGTTACAATGAGCAGTTCTTC
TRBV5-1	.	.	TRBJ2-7	CASSLGDGSSYEQYF	TGCGCCAGCAGCTTGGGCGACGGTAGCTCCTACGAGCAGTACTTC
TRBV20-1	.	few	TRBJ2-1	CSAEARTVGNEQFF	TGCAGTGCTGAAGCCCGTACCGTGGGCAATGAGCAGTTCTTC
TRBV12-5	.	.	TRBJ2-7	CASGDPGTPTYEQYF	TGTGCTAGTGGCGACCCCGGGACACCAACCTACGAGCAGTACTTC
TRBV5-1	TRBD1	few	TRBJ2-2	CASSFSGTGFTGELFF	TGCGCCAGCAGCTTCTCCGGGACAGGGTTCACCGGGGAGCTGTTTTTT
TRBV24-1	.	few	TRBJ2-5	CATSDPGPSETQYF	TGTGCCACCAGTGACCCGGGACCATCAGAGACCCAGTACTTC
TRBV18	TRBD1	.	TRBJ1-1	CASSPSRQGASTEAFF	TGTGCCAGCTCACCTTCGCGACAGGGGGCAAGCACTGAAGCTTTCTTT
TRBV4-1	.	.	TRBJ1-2	CASSQEVTSNYGYTF	TGCGCCAGCAGCCAAGAAGTCACGTCTAACTATGGCTACACCTTC
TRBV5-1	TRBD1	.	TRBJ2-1	CASSTTGTGSSYNEQFF	TGCGCCAGCAGCACCACCGGGACAGGATCTTCCTACAATGAGCAGTTCTTC
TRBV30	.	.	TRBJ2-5	CAWSSGFQETQYF	TGTGCCTGGAGTTCAGGGTTCCAAGAGACCCAGTACTTC
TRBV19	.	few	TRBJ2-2	CASSIAASLNTGELFF	TGTGCCAGTAGTATAGCGGCCAGTCTTAACACCGGGGAGCTGTTTTTT
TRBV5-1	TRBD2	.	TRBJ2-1	CASSPIGTSNEQFF	TGCGCCAGCAGCCCGATAGGGACTAGCAATGAGCAGTTCTTC
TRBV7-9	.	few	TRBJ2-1	CASSFRGMDLNEQFF	TGTGCCAGCAGCTTTCGCGGGATGGACCTCAATGAGCAGTTCTTC
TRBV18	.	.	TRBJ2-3	CASSPPGPVSTDTQYF	TGTGCCAGCTCACCACCAGGGCCTGTAAGCACAGATACGCAGTATTTT
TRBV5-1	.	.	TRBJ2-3	CASSQRPLKGVADTQYF	TGCGCCAGCAGCCAAAGACCGCTGAAAGGGGTGGCGGATACGCAGTATTTT
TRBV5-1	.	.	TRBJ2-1	CASSLARGDRLYNEQFF	TGCGCCAGCAGCTTGGCCCGGGGGGACAGGCTCTACAATGAGCAGTTCTTC
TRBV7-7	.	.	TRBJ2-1	CASSPLGGPAGNEQFF	TGTGCTAGCAGCCCCCTCGGGGGACCGGCAGGCAATGAGCAGTTCTTC
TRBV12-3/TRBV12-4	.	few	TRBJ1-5	CASSPGAQIDQPQHF	TGTGCCAGCAGCCCAGGGGCACAGATTGATCAGCCCCAGCATTTT
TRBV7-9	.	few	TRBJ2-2	CASSLSGRTGELFF	TGTGCCAGCAGCCTCTCGGGGCGCACCGGGGAGCTGTTTTTT
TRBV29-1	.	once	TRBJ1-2	CSGGSDSYGYTF	TGCAGCGGGGGTTCGGACTCCTATGGCTACACCTTC
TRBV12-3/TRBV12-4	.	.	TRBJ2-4	CASSPSTGDIQYF	TGTGCCAGCAGTCCCTCGACCGGGGACATTCAGTACTTC
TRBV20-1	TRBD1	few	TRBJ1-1	CSARGGGQHTEAFF	TGCAGTGCTAGAGGGGGGGGACAGCACACTGAAGCTTTCTTT
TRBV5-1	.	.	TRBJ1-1	CASSLDSMEAFF	TGCGCCAGCAGCTTGGATTCAATGGAAGCTTTCTTT
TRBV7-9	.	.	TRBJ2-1	CASSLVPAGRNEQFF	TGTGCCAGCAGCTTAGTGCCCGCAGGGAGGAATGAGCAGTTCTTC